These T cell receptor beta chains were read from a single sample in a study of blood T cell repertoires in COVID-19. Generated by immunoSEQ multiplex PCR, the TCRdb table keeps only in-frame clones and is missing some. This table holds fewer than 140,000 clones, more than 80% found once. What was sequenced was peripheral blood. These receptors were collected from a woman aged 55-69 years with acute or convalescent COVID-19. Both conserved end residues are part of each CDR3. Each record gives: CDR3 DNA, CDR3 protein, clone size, J gene, D gene, CDR3 length, V gene. D genes are given only for firm matches. Not every row has a clone size; where given, it reads once, few, many or a size class.

CDR3 DNA: TGCGCCAGCAGCTTGATAGCCGGTCAGACCAACACTGAAGCTTTCTTT; CDR3 protein: CASSLIAGQTNTEAFF; clone size: NA; J gene: TRBJ1-1; D gene: NA; CDR3 length: 16; V gene: TRBV5-1
CDR3 DNA: TGTGCCAGCAGCTCCAAGACTAGCGGTGCCTACAATGAGCAGTTCTTC; CDR3 protein: CASSSKTSGAYNEQFF; clone size: NA; J gene: TRBJ2-1; D gene: TRBD2; CDR3 length: 16; V gene: TRBV7-2
CDR3 DNA: TGCGCCAGCTCTTTAAACGTGGTCGGGGATACGCAGTATTTT; CDR3 protein: CASSLNVVGDTQYF; clone size: NA; J gene: TRBJ2-3; D gene: NA; CDR3 length: 14; V gene: TRBV5-1
CDR3 DNA: TGCGCCAGCAGTTCCCCCGGGACAGGGACTTTCTTC; CDR3 protein: CASSSPGTGTFF; clone size: NA; J gene: TRBJ2-1; D gene: TRBD1; CDR3 length: 12; V gene: TRBV10-1
CDR3 DNA: TGTGCCAGCAGCGTGAGACTAGCGGCTAGCACAGATACGCAGTATTTT; CDR3 protein: CASSVRLAASTDTQYF; clone size: once; J gene: TRBJ2-3; D gene: TRBD2; CDR3 length: 16; V gene: TRBV5-4
CDR3 DNA: TGTGCCAGTAGTCGACAGCGTCAGAACACTGAGGCTTTCTTT; CDR3 protein: CASSRQRQNTEAFF; clone size: NA; J gene: TRBJ1-1; D gene: NA; CDR3 length: 14; V gene: TRBV19
CDR3 DNA: TGCAGCGTCCAGCGGGAGCCCCAATACAATGAGCAGTTCTTC; CDR3 protein: CSVQREPQYNEQFF; clone size: few; J gene: TRBJ2-1; D gene: TRBD2; CDR3 length: 14; V gene: TRBV29-1
CDR3 DNA: TGTGCCAGTAGTACACTCGGGACTAGCGGGAATCCAGATACGCAGTATTTT; CDR3 protein: CASSTLGTSGNPDTQYF; clone size: NA; J gene: TRBJ2-3; D gene: TRBD2; CDR3 length: 17; V gene: TRBV19
CDR3 DNA: TGTGCCAGCAGTCCTCCGGGACAGGTATTCCAAGAGACCCAGTACTTC; CDR3 protein: CASSPPGQVFQETQYF; clone size: NA; J gene: TRBJ2-5; D gene: TRBD1; CDR3 length: 16; V gene: TRBV28
CDR3 DNA: TGTGCCAGCAGCCCTCAATCTTCCCTAAATCAGCCCCAGCATTTT; CDR3 protein: CASSPQSSLNQPQHF; clone size: NA; J gene: TRBJ1-5; D gene: NA; CDR3 length: 15; V gene: TRBV7-2
CDR3 DNA: TGTGCCAGCAGCGTTGACCCGGGACAGGGCTACGAGCAGTACTTC; CDR3 protein: CASSVDPGQGYEQYF; clone size: NA; J gene: TRBJ2-7; D gene: TRBD1; CDR3 length: 15; V gene: TRBV6-5
CDR3 DNA: TGTGCCAGCAGCGGAGGGGTCCTCGGGGACACTGAAGCTTTCTTT; CDR3 protein: CASSGGVLGDTEAFF; clone size: NA; J gene: TRBJ1-1; D gene: NA; CDR3 length: 15; V gene: TRBV7-6
CDR3 DNA: TGTGCCGGAAATCTACAGGGAGGGCAGGAGACCCAGTACTTC; CDR3 protein: CAGNLQGGQETQYF; clone size: NA; J gene: TRBJ2-5; D gene: NA; CDR3 length: 14; V gene: TRBV2
CDR3 DNA: TGTGCCAGCAGCCAACGCCTCCTGGGACAGGGAGGAGCAACTAATGAAAAACTGTTTTTT; CDR3 protein: CASSQRLLGQGGATNEKLFF; clone size: NA; J gene: TRBJ1-4; D gene: TRBD1; CDR3 length: 20; V gene: TRBV4-2
CDR3 DNA: TGCGCCAGCAGCGCAACAGGGGGCAAACTGAACACTGAAGCTTTCTTT; CDR3 protein: CASSATGGKLNTEAFF; clone size: NA; J gene: TRBJ1-1; D gene: TRBD1; CDR3 length: 16; V gene: TRBV5-1
CDR3 DNA: TGTGCCAGCAGTTACTCGAGAGCCGACAGAACCTACGAGCAGTACTTC; CDR3 protein: CASSYSRADRTYEQYF; clone size: NA; J gene: TRBJ2-7; D gene: NA; CDR3 length: 16; V gene: TRBV6-5
CDR3 DNA: TGTGCCAGCAGCTGGGGGGGTTCTAATGAAAAACTGTTTTTT; CDR3 protein: CASSWGGSNEKLFF; clone size: NA; J gene: TRBJ1-4; D gene: NA; CDR3 length: 14; V gene: TRBV7-9
CDR3 DNA: TGTGCCAGCGGTCCGTCAGACAGGGGAGGGGAGCAGTACTTC; CDR3 protein: CASGPSDRGGEQYF; clone size: NA; J gene: TRBJ2-7; D gene: NA; CDR3 length: 14; V gene: TRBV7-9
CDR3 DNA: TGTGCTAGCAGCCCGGGACAGGCGACAGATACGCAGTATTTT; CDR3 protein: CASSPGQATDTQYF; clone size: NA; J gene: TRBJ2-3; D gene: TRBD1; CDR3 length: 14; V gene: TRBV7-7
CDR3 DNA: TGTGCCTGGAGTATGTGGGCGGGAGGGAACACAGATACGCAGTATTTT; CDR3 protein: CAWSMWAGGNTDTQYF; clone size: NA; J gene: TRBJ2-3; D gene: TRBD2; CDR3 length: 16; V gene: TRBV30
CDR3 DNA: TGTGCCAGCAGTTTTTGGACAGGGGGACTAGCGGGAGGGCCAGATGAGCAGTTCTTC; CDR3 protein: CASSFWTGGLAGGPDEQFF; clone size: NA; J gene: TRBJ2-1; D gene: TRBD2; CDR3 length: 19; V gene: TRBV27
CDR3 DNA: TGTGCCAGCAGCGTAGGTCCAGGGGGCTTATACAATGAGCAGTTCTTC; CDR3 protein: CASSVGPGGLYNEQFF; clone size: NA; J gene: TRBJ2-1; D gene: TRBD1; CDR3 length: 16; V gene: TRBV9
CDR3 DNA: TGTGCCAGCAGCTACGGACTACCAAGCTACGAGCAGTACTTC; CDR3 protein: CASSYGLPSYEQYF; clone size: NA; J gene: TRBJ2-7; D gene: NA; CDR3 length: 14; V gene: TRBV7-8
CDR3 DNA: TGCGCCAGCAGCTGGGGTCAGGGGCTAGATTACCAAGAGACCCAGTACTTC; CDR3 protein: CASSWGQGLDYQETQYF; clone size: NA; J gene: TRBJ2-5; D gene: NA; CDR3 length: 17; V gene: TRBV5-1
CDR3 DNA: TGTGCCAGCAGCCAAGGACTAGCGGGGGGACTCCAAGAGACCCAGTACTTC; CDR3 protein: CASSQGLAGGLQETQYF; clone size: NA; J gene: TRBJ2-5; D gene: TRBD2; CDR3 length: 17; V gene: TRBV3-1/TRBV3-2
CDR3 DNA: TGTGCCAGCAGTTTGGAGGGGATCAATGGCTACACCTTC; CDR3 protein: CASSLEGINGYTF; clone size: NA; J gene: TRBJ1-2; D gene: NA; CDR3 length: 13; V gene: TRBV2
CDR3 DNA: TGCGCCAGCAGCTTGGGACAGGGTGTCACTAATGAAAAACTGTTTTTT; CDR3 protein: CASSLGQGVTNEKLFF; clone size: NA; J gene: TRBJ1-4; D gene: TRBD1; CDR3 length: 16; V gene: TRBV5-1
CDR3 DNA: TGCGCCAGCAGCCAAGTAGGCAGGGGGCAGTATGAAAAACTGTTTTTT; CDR3 protein: CASSQVGRGQYEKLFF; clone size: NA; J gene: TRBJ1-4; D gene: TRBD1; CDR3 length: 16; V gene: TRBV4-1
CDR3 DNA: TGTGCCAGCAGCTTAGGTGGGGCTAGCACAGATACGCAGTATTTT; CDR3 protein: CASSLGGASTDTQYF; clone size: NA; J gene: TRBJ2-3; D gene: NA; CDR3 length: 15; V gene: TRBV7-7
CDR3 DNA: TGTGCCAGCAGTGTTGACAGGGAGAGTTCACCCCTCCACTTT; CDR3 protein: CASSVDRESSPLHF; clone size: NA; J gene: TRBJ1-6; D gene: TRBD1; CDR3 length: 14; V gene: TRBV27
CDR3 DNA: TGCAGTGCTAGTGTACAGGGCCTTTCCTCTGGAAACACCATATATTTT; CDR3 protein: CSASVQGLSSGNTIYF; clone size: NA; J gene: TRBJ1-3; D gene: NA; CDR3 length: 16; V gene: TRBV20-1
CDR3 DNA: TGTGCCAGTAGTATAGCCCTGACAGTCTCCTACGAGCAGTACTTC; CDR3 protein: CASSIALTVSYEQYF; clone size: few; J gene: TRBJ2-7; D gene: NA; CDR3 length: 15; V gene: TRBV19
CDR3 DNA: TGTGCCAGCAGTTTATCGTCGGGGGGGGAAGCTTTCTTT; CDR3 protein: CASSLSSGGEAFF; clone size: once; J gene: TRBJ1-1; D gene: NA; CDR3 length: 13; V gene: TRBV27
CDR3 DNA: TGTGCCAGCAGCTTAGGAATCGCCGGTCTAAATCAGCCCCAGCATTTT; CDR3 protein: CASSLGIAGLNQPQHF; clone size: NA; J gene: TRBJ1-5; D gene: NA; CDR3 length: 16; V gene: TRBV11-2
CDR3 DNA: TGTGCCAGCAGGGCCGGGACAGGGGGTAATGAAGCTTTCTTT; CDR3 protein: CASRAGTGGNEAFF; clone size: NA; J gene: TRBJ1-1; D gene: TRBD1; CDR3 length: 14; V gene: TRBV6-5
CDR3 DNA: TGTGCCAGCAGCCAAGGTCCACTAAACACTGAAGCTTTCTTT; CDR3 protein: CASSQGPLNTEAFF; clone size: few; J gene: TRBJ1-1; D gene: NA; CDR3 length: 14; V gene: TRBV11-3
CDR3 DNA: TGTGCCAGCAGTTCGACAGGGGGCGGCACTGAAGCTTTCTTT; CDR3 protein: CASSSTGGGTEAFF; clone size: NA; J gene: TRBJ1-1; D gene: TRBD1; CDR3 length: 14; V gene: TRBV2
CDR3 DNA: TGCAGCGCTTCGCGTAGCTCCTACAATGAGCAGTTCTTC; CDR3 protein: CSASRSSYNEQFF; clone size: NA; J gene: TRBJ2-1; D gene: NA; CDR3 length: 13; V gene: TRBV29-1
CDR3 DNA: TGTGCCAGCAGCCGCGTTCTATCGAACACTGAAGCTTTCTTT; CDR3 protein: CASSRVLSNTEAFF; clone size: few; J gene: TRBJ1-1; D gene: NA; CDR3 length: 14; V gene: TRBV5-5
CDR3 DNA: TGTGCCAGCAGCTTGGGCCACCTCAGCGTCGAGACCCAGTACTTC; CDR3 protein: CASSLGHLSVETQYF; clone size: NA; J gene: TRBJ2-5; D gene: NA; CDR3 length: 15; V gene: TRBV5-6
CDR3 DNA: TGTGCCAGCTCCCCCGCAGGGGGACAAATCTCTGGAAACACCATATATTTT; CDR3 protein: CASSPAGGQISGNTIYF; clone size: NA; J gene: TRBJ1-3; D gene: TRBD1; CDR3 length: 17; V gene: TRBV18
CDR3 DNA: TGTGCCAGTAGTATAGGGGCAGCAGAAACTAATGAAAAACTGTTTTTT; CDR3 protein: CASSIGAAETNEKLFF; clone size: NA; J gene: TRBJ1-4; D gene: NA; CDR3 length: 16; V gene: TRBV19
CDR3 DNA: TGTGCCAGCAGTTACTCGGCCAGCGGGTACAATGAGCAGTTCTTC; CDR3 protein: CASSYSASGYNEQFF; clone size: NA; J gene: TRBJ2-1; D gene: NA; CDR3 length: 15; V gene: TRBV6-6
CDR3 DNA: TGCGCCAGCAGCTCGCCCGAGTTGGGGGCTGCTGAGACCCAGTACTTC; CDR3 protein: CASSSPELGAAETQYF; clone size: NA; J gene: TRBJ2-5; D gene: NA; CDR3 length: 16; V gene: TRBV5-1
CDR3 DNA: TGTGCCAGCTCAGGAAGCGGACCGGGCTACGAGCAGTACTTC; CDR3 protein: CASSGSGPGYEQYF; clone size: NA; J gene: TRBJ2-7; D gene: NA; CDR3 length: 14; V gene: TRBV18
CDR3 DNA: TGTGCCAGCGATAGATCGGAGGAGCAGTTCTTC; CDR3 protein: CASDRSEEQFF; clone size: NA; J gene: TRBJ2-1; D gene: NA; CDR3 length: 11; V gene: TRBV2
CDR3 DNA: TGCAGCTTTCAGGGTTTAATGAATGGCTACACCTTC; CDR3 protein: CSFQGLMNGYTF; clone size: NA; J gene: TRBJ1-2; D gene: NA; CDR3 length: 12; V gene: TRBV29-1